This T cell receptor beta chain was retrieved from a study of early T cells in non-severe SARS-CoV-2 infection. This clonotype was seen at least ten times. The CDR3 is 15 residues long. CDR1 is SGHVS, CDR2 FQNEAQ, per germline. V trimming: 5 bases; J trimming: 4 bases; junction bases outside the gene matches: 11. TCRdb processed the 5' RACE reads anew with MiXCR; each CDR3 protein has one entry. The data hold 55,000 or so distinct CDR3 sequences, with under 8% observed a single time. The clonotype comes from an adult who was a healthcare worker with PCR-confirmed SARS-CoV-2 infection or an uninfected control (not recorded which). This specimen was whole blood, taken at baseline. The chain links TRBV7-8 to TRBJ2-7, with 7 bases that match TRBD1. The CDR3 nucleotides are TGTGCCAGCAGCCCCAGGAGGCAGGGGGTATACGAGCAGTACTTC. This translates into CASSPRRQGVYEQYF.